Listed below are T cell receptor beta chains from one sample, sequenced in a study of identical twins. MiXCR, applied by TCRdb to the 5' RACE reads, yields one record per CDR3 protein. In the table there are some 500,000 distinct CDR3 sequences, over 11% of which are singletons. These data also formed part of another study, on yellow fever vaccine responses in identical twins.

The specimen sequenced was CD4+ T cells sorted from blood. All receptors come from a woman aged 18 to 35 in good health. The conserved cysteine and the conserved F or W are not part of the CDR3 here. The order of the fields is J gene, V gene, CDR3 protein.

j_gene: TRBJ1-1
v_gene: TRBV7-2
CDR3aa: ASSAEGGRTEAF

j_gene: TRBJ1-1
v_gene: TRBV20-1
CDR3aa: SAVGGITEAF

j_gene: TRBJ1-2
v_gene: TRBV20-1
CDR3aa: SATVDYGYT

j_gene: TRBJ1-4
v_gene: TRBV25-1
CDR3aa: ASSPLDRASEKLF

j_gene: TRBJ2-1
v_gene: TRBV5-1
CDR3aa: ASSSGLAEQF

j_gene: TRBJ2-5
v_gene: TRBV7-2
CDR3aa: ASSYPDRGETQY

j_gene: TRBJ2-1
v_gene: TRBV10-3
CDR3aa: AISEGPDNEQF

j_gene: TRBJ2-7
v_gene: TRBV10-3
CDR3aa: AIGQGNEQY

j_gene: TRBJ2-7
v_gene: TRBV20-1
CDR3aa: SARGTTLSYEQY

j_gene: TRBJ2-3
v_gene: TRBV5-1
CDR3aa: ASSLSGGAPGTQY

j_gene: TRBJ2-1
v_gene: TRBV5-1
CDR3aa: ASQRGTGGNEQF

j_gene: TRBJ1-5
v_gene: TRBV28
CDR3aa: ASRGEAGSHQPQH

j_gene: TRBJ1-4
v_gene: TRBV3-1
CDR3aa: ASSQKKQTNEKLF

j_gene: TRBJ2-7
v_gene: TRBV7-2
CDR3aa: ASSLTSGISYEQY

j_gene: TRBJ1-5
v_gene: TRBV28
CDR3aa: ASSPTPNNQPQH

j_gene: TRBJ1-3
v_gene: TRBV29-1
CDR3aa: SVEIGAGASSGNTIY

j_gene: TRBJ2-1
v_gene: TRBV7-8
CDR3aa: ASSPETGPNEQF

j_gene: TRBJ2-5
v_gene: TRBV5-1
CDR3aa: ASSLDSQVGETQY

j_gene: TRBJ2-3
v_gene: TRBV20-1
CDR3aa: SASQKGGTQY

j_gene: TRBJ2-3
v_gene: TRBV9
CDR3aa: ASSLTSGEGDTQY

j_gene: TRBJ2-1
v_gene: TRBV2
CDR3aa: ASSLIGTRGRLGYNEQF

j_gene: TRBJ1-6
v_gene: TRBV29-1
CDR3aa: SVRITGEANSPLH

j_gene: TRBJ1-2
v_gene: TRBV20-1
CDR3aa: SAPSDTTGYGYT

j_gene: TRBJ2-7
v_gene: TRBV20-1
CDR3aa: SARDPGQGYTYEQY

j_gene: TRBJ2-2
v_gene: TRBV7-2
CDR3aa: ASTPMSGGTGELF

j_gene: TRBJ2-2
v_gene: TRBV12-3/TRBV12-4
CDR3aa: ASIADRANTGELF

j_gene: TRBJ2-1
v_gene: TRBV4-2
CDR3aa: ASSTGRAGGYNEQF

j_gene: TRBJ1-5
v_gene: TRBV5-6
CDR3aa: ASSLRAATGWNQPQH

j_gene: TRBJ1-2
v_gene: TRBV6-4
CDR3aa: ASRGGQGMANYGYT

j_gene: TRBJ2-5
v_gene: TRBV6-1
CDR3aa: ASRPRGQSGFGETQY

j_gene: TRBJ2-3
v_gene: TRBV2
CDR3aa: ASTRGTDTQY

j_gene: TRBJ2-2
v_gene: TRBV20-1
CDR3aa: SARWGSLNTGELF

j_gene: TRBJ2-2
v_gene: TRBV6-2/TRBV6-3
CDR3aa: ASSYSGTGSGELF

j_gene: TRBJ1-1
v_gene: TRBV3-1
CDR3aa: ASSRGQGDTEAF

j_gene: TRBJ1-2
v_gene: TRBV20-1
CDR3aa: SARDGDRGLRNGYT

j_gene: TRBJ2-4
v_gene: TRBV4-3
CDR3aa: ASSQDALKNIQY

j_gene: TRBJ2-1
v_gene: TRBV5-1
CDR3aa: ASSLQLAGKYNEQF

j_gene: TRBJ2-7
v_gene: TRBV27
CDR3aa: ASSFVQGTEQY

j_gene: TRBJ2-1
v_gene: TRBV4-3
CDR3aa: ASSRVAGASEQF

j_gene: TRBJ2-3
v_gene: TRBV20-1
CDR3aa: SARDVERVRDTQY

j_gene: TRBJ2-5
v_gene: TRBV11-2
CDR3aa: ASSYSPRLAGGPREKETQY

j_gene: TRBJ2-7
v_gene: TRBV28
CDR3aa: ASSIPDRDFYEQY

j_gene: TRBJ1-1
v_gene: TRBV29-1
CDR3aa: SVEANRGDTEAF

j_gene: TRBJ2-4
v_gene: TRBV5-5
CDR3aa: ASSLAVLLAKNIQY

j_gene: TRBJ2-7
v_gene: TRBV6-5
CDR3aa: ASSYRVNSYEQY

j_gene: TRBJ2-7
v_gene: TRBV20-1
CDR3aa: SSNGARGSHEQY

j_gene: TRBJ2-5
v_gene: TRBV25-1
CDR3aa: ASRQEGETQY

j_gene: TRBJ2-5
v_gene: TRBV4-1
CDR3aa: ASSQAQGQGNRETQY

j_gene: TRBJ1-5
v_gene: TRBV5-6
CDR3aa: ASSFRDQPQH

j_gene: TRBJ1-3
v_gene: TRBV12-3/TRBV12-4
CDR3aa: ASSPWDGSGNTIY

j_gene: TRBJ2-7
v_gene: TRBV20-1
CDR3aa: SARDLTGGQGAEQY

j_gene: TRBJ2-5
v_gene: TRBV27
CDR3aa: ASSLRGQGAETQY

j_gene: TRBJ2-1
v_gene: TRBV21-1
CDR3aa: ASSKGDIRSYNEQF

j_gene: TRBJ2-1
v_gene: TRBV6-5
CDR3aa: ASSYGLAGGGNEQF